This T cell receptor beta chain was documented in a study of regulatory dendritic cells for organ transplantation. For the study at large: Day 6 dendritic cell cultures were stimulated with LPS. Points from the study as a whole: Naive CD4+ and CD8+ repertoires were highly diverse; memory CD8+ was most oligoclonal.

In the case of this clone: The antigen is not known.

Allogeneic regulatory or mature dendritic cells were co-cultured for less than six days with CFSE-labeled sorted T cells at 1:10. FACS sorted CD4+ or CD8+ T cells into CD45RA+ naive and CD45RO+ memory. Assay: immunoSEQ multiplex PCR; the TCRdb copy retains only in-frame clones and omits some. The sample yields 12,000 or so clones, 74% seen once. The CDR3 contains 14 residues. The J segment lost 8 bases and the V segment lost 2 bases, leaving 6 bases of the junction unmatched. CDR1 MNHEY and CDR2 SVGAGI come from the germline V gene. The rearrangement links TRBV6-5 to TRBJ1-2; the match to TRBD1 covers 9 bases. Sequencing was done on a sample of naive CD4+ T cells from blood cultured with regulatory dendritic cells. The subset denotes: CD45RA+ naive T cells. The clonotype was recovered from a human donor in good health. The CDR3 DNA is TGTGCCAGCAGTTACGATGGACAGGGGACGGGCTACACCTTC. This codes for CASSYDGQGTGYTF.